The text below deals with one T cell receptor (beta chain). Cohort placement rested on clinical history that participants reported themselves. Trimming stripped 2 bases from V and 5 bases from J, with 30 bases between. This CDR3 has 21 amino acids. Germline CDR1 SGHVS, CDR2 FNYEAQ. The data originate from a study of blood T cell repertoires in COVID-19. In the original processing: From reference gene primer amplification, estimates of nucleated cell counts were derived. Method: immunoSEQ multiplex PCR; TCRdb's copy keeps in-frame clones and lacks some. Clone size and V and J calls were adopted from that table, with D and trimming inferred from the DNA. The table shows roughly 290,000 clones, with about nine tenths occurring only once.

The chain uses TRBV7-6 and TRBJ1-4; weak D call: TRBD1 (6 bases). This TCR came from a woman between 40 and 55 years old who had recovered from COVID-19. Sequencing used PBMCs or T cells enriched from blood (not recorded which). The CDR3 bases are TGTGCCAGCAGCTTATCCCCTCCGGAGACAGGCGCCCTCGGGGGGAATGAAAAACTGTTTTTT. Translation gives CASSLSPPETGALGGNEKLFF.